A single sample is the source of the 24 T cell receptor beta chains below, sequenced in a study of early T cells in non-severe SARS-CoV-2 infection. From the 5' RACE reads, TCRdb called clonotypes with MiXCR, one entry per CDR3 protein. The sample gives under 35,000 distinct CDR3 sequences, 5.5% to 7% of which show up once; approximately 4.1% is in the top ten. What was sequenced was whole blood. The receptor source for this set is an adult who was a healthcare worker with PCR-confirmed SARS-CoV-2 infection or an uninfected control (not recorded which).

This clonotype was seen at least ten times. The chain has TRBV28 and TRBJ2-3; a weak D match, TRBD2 (6 bases). The CDR3 extends over 15 amino acids. V was pared by 6 bases and J by 4 bases, with 17 bases between. Germline V CDR1 and CDR2: MDHEN, SYDVKM. CDR3 bases: TGTGCCAGCAGCCTCGTTGGAGGGCCACCAGATACGCAGTATTTT. It specifies CASSLVGGPPDTQYF.

This clonotype showed up just a few times. The rearrangement uses TRBV20-1 and TRBJ2-7; D is perhaps TRBD1 (6 bases). Germline assignment: CDR1 DFQATT and CDR2 SNEGSKA (reference sequence). V lost 4 bases to trimming and J lost 3 bases, with 13 bases between them. The CDR3 contains 13 residues. The CDR3: CSANVGQHYEQYF. The CDR3 DNA follows: TGCAGTGCTAACGTAGGACAGCACTACGAGCAGTACTTC.

In its sample, this clonotype was seen many times. This chain uses TRBV10-2 with TRBJ1-1; D gene unclear. The V gene lost 0 bases and the J gene lost 1 base, with 6 bases spanning the gap. CDR3 length: 14 residues. Germline V gene data show CDR1 as WSHSY and CDR2 as SAAADI. This chain's CDR3 is CASSESVPNTEAFF. The DNA of the CDR3 is TGCGCCAGCAGTGAGTCAGTACCGAACACTGAAGCTTTCTTT.

The V call is TRBV4-1, the J call TRBJ2-3; 8 bases align to TRBD2. Germline CDR1 MGHRA, CDR2 YSYEKL. V shed 0 bases, J shed 0 bases, and the junction held 2 bases outside the gene matches. This CDR3 has 16 amino acids. CDR3 sequence reads: CASSQERTSSTDTQYF. The CDR3 nucleotides read TGCGCCAGCAGCCAAGAAAGGACTAGCAGCACAGATACGCAGTATTTT.

This clonotype has a count of ten or more. In this CDR3 the conserved last residue, phenylalanine or tryptophan, is missing, so a read error is likely. The chain employs TRBV4-2 and TRBJ2-2, with D tentatively TRBD1 or TRBD2 (5 bases each). The length of the CDR3 is 18 residues. V dropped 0 bases and J dropped 0 bases, with 14 bases sitting between them. Germline lookup yields CDR1 LGHNA and CDR2 YNFKEQ. CDR3 region: CASSQDEGLFSNTGELFS. The CDR3 region has the DNA TGTGCCAGCAGCCAAGATGAGGGGTTGTTCTCGAACACCGGGGAGCTGTTTTCT.

This clonotype appeared a few times. The V call is TRBV5-1, the J call TRBJ2-3; 9 bases match TRBD1. The V gene end was trimmed by 0 bases and the J gene end by 4 bases; junction bases not matched to a gene: 6. CDR1 is SGHRS and CDR2 is YFSETQ in the germline V gene. The CDR3 extends over 16 amino acids. In DNA form, the CDR3 reads TGCGCCAGCAGCTTGGCAACGGGACAGGGTCCAGATACGCAGTATTTT. Translation gives CASSLATGQGPDTQYF.

This clonotype was counted at least ten times. This chain uses TRBV27 with TRBJ2-1; 10 nucleotides line up with TRBD2. This CDR3 contains 15 residues. From germline, CDR1 is MNHEY and CDR2 SMNVEV (reference sequence). The V gene end was trimmed by 4 bases and the J gene end by 6 bases; junction bases not matched to a gene: 6. The CDR3 region is CASSSTSGKGNEQFF. Written as DNA, the CDR3 is TGTGCCAGCAGTTCCACTAGCGGGAAAGGCAATGAGCAGTTCTTC.

As concerns this clonotype: This may be a read error: a much more frequent sequence differs by one nucleotide. The V call is TRBV14, the J call TRBJ2-7; D gene unclear. V was shortened by 0 bases and J by 0 bases, with 6 bases between the two germline ends. The CDR3 has 14 residues. CDR1 and CDR2 (germline): SGHDN, FVKESK. The CDR3 DNA reads as TGTGCCAGCAGCCAAGATCAGGCCTCCTACGAGCAGTACTTC. It yields the protein CASSQDQASYEQYF.

V gene TRBV28 combines with J gene TRBJ1-2; D not resolved. CDR1 is MDHEN and CDR2 is SYDVKM in the germline V gene. CDR3 length: 15 residues. Trimming pared 5 bases from V and 2 bases from J, leaving 15 bases between. This CDR3 is CASSLFEGANYGYTF. The CDR3 coding sequence is TGTGCCAGCAGTCTGTTCGAGGGCGCGAACTATGGCTACACCTTC.

In its sample, this clonotype is large. The chain joins TRBV6-4 to TRBJ1-1; tentatively, D is TRBD1 (5 bases). Per germline, CDR1 MRHNA and CDR2 SNTAGT. The CDR3 sequence is 13 residues long. Trimming cost V 2 bases and J 1 base, with 5 bases left between them. CDR3 nucleotide sequence: TGTGCCAGCAGTGACAGGGGGAACACTGAAGCTTTCTTT. Amino acids: CASSDRGNTEAFF.

This clonotype showed up just a few times. This chain links TRBV3-1 with TRBJ2-4; TRBD2 is a possible D gene (6 bases). Germline V gives CDR1 LGHDT, CDR2 YNNKEL (reference sequence). Deletions cut 0 bases from V and 2 bases from J, with 8 bases between. The CDR3 runs to 15 residues. The CDR3 here is CASSQEGGTKNIQYF. In DNA form, the CDR3 reads TGTGCCAGCAGCCAAGAGGGGGGAACCAAAAACATTCAGTACTTC.

At least ten counts were recorded for this clonotype. The CDR3 region has the DNA TGTGCCAGCAGCTTACTAGCGGGTACTGCTGGGGCCAACGTCCTGACTTTC. Protein sequence: CASSLLAGTAGANVLTF. This sequence joins TRBV28 and TRBJ2-6, with 9 bases lining up with TRBD2. This CDR3 is 17 amino acids long. With 6 bases clipped from V and 2 bases from J, the junction kept 8 bases outside the gene matches. Germline V CDR1 and CDR2: MDHEN, SYDVKM.

This clonotype was detected ten times or more. The chain uses TRBV28 and TRBJ1-2, with a possible D match to TRBD1 (6 bases). Between the trimmed V and J ends, which lost 8 bases and 5 bases, there was a span of 12 bases. The germline V gene encodes CDR1 MDHEN and CDR2 SYDVKM. The CDR3 sequence is 12 residues long. The CDR3 spells CASGLDRYGYTF. The CDR3 coding sequence is TGTGCCAGCGGCCTGGACAGATATGGCTACACCTTC.

This clonotype has a count of ten or more. The chain uses TRBV20-1 and TRBJ2-7; the D gene is possibly TRBD2 (5 bases). This CDR3 region has 15 residues. Deletions cut 5 bases from V and 2 bases from J, with 19 bases between. Germline V gene sequence: CDR1 DFQATT, CDR2 SNEGSKA (reference sequence). The CDR3 loop is CSALPVIASAYEQYF. In DNA form, the CDR3 reads TGCAGTGCTCTCCCCGTGATAGCGAGCGCCTACGAGCAGTACTTC.

The chain carries TRBV9 and TRBJ1-5; TRBD1 matches 8 bases. The length of the CDR3 is 15 residues. Looked up from germline, CDR1 is SGDLS and CDR2 is YYNGEE. V gave up 3 bases and J gave up 3 bases; unmatched junction bases: 5. The CDR3 nucleotides read TGTGCCAGCAGCGCGACAGGGGATGACAATCAGCCCCAGCATTTT. Encoded protein: CASSATGDDNQPQHF.

This clonotype showed up many times. The gene calls are TRBV11-3 and TRBJ2-3; 9 bases agree with TRBD1. Germline lookup yields CDR1 SGHNT and CDR2 YENEEA. The CDR3 runs to 15 residues. Trimming took 5 bases from V and 2 from J; bases not matched to a gene: 5. The chain's CDR3 is CASSRGQGDTDTQYF. CDR3 bases: TGTGCCAGCAGCCGGGGACAGGGCGACACAGATACGCAGTATTTT.

This clonotype was counted ten times or more. This chain links TRBV20-1 with TRBJ1-6; TRBD1 agrees at 9 bases. Losses at the gene ends were 0 bases for V and 9 bases for J; bases not matched to a gene: 6. There are 15 residues in the CDR3. Germline V CDR1 and CDR2: DFQATT, SNEGSKA (reference sequence). Here the CDR3 DNA reads TGCAGTGCTAGAGATCTAGGGGACAGGGTTTCACCCCTCCACTTT. Its protein product is CSARDLGDRVSPLHF.

This clonotype was recorded at least ten times. The chain carries TRBV28 and TRBJ1-5, with a possible D match to TRBD1 (6 bases). Trimming took 4 bases from V and 0 from J, leaving 10 bases between them. CDR1 is MDHEN, CDR2 SYDVKM, per germline. CDR3 length: 15 amino acids. CDR3 nucleotides: TGTGCCAGCAGTTACGGACAGTATAGCAATCAGCCCCAGCATTTT. It specifies CASSYGQYSNQPQHF.

This clonotype showed up many times. V gene TRBV4-2 combines with J gene TRBJ1-1, with D unresolved. This CDR3 has 13 amino acids. V was pared by 0 bases and J by 11 bases, with 13 bases between. Per germline, CDR1 LGHNA and CDR2 YNFKEQ. CDR3 nucleotide sequence: TGTGCCAGCAGCCAAGATGCGGCGCCGGTGGCTTTCTTT. This gives the protein CASSQDAAPVAFF.

The sample holds many counts of this clonotype. The chain recombines TRBV20-1 with TRBJ2-1, with 9 bases that match TRBD2. The CDR3 contains 15 residues. CDR1 DFQATT and CDR2 SNEGSKA come from the germline V gene (reference sequence). The junction had 4 bases not matched to a gene; V was cut back by 0 bases and J by 4 bases. The DNA of the CDR3 is TGCAGTGCTAGAGATTACACTAGCGGGTACAATGAGCAGTTCTTC. As protein: CSARDYTSGYNEQFF.

This clonotype occurred many times. The rearrangement links TRBV12-5 to TRBJ2-3, with D possibly called TRBD1 or TRBD2 (5 bases each). The V gene's germline CDR1 is LGHNT and CDR2 FRNRAP. V was cut by 0 bases and J by 1 base, with 8 bases left in between. The CDR3 is 15 amino acids. CDR3 sequence: CASGLVLGGTDTQYF. The CDR3 DNA follows: TGTGCTAGTGGTTTGGTACTAGGGGGCACAGATACGCAGTATTTT.

The chain couples TRBV28 to TRBJ1-1; maybe TRBD1 (6 bases). The germline V and J ends were trimmed by 8 bases and 3 bases, with 7 bases remaining between them. CDR1 MDHEN and CDR2 SYDVKM come from the germline V gene. CDR3 length equals 11 residues. The CDR3: CASHRDTEAFF. The CDR3 coding sequence is TGTGCCAGCCACAGGGACACTGAAGCTTTCTTT.

This clonotype showed up many times. The rearrangement uses TRBV18 and TRBJ1-1; D ambiguous. The germline V gene encodes CDR1 KGHSH and CDR2 LQKENI. CDR3 length: 14 amino acids. Trimming shortened V by 3 bases and J by 4 bases, and 12 bases separated the two germline ends. In nucleotides, the CDR3 is TGTGCCAGCTCACCCGGTGGAGGCCCCACTGAAGCTTTCTTT. Amino acid sequence: CASSPGGGPTEAFF.

The chain has TRBV15 and TRBJ2-2, with no clear D. The CDR3 is made up of 13 amino acids. Trimming took 5 bases from V and 3 from J, leaving 7 bases between them. Germline V CDR1 and CDR2: LNHNV, YYDKDF (reference sequence). The CDR3 bases are TGTGCCACCAGCCCACGCCACACCGGGGAGCTGTTTTTT. This codes for CATSPRHTGELFF.